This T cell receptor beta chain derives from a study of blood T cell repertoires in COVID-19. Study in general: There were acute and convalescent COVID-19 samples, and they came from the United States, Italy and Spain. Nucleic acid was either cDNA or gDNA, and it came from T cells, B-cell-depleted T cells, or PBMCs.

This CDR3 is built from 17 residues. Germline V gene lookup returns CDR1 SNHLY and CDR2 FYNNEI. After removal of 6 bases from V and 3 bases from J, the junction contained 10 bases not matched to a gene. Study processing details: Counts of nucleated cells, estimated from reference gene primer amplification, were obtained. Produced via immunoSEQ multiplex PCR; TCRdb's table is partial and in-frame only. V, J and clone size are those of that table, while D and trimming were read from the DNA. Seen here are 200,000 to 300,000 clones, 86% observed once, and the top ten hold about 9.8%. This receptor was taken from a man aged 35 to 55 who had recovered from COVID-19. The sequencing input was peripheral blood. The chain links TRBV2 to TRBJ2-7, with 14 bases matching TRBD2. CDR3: CASSSWIGTSGGYEQYF. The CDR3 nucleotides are TGTGCCAGCAGCTCTTGGATCGGGACTAGCGGGGGCTACGAGCAGTACTTC.